Each of the 18 T cell receptor beta chains below was sequenced from the same sample in a study of early T cells in non-severe SARS-CoV-2 infection. TCRdb reprocessed the 5' RACE reads via MiXCR and lists one record per CDR3 protein. The table shows 30,000 to 40,000 distinct CDR3 sequences, with 6% to 7% occurring only once. The sequenced material came from whole blood. Receptor source: an adult who was a healthcare worker with PCR-confirmed SARS-CoV-2 infection or an uninfected control (not recorded which).

This clonotype occurred a few times. The rearrangement links TRBV25-1 to TRBJ1-2; D gene uncertain. CDR1 is MGHDK and CDR2 is SYGVNS in the germline V gene. The CDR3 is 12 residues long. Trimming removed 4 bases at V and 4 bases at J, with 7 bases between. CDR3 coding DNA: TGTGCCAGCAGTGCGGGAGCCTATGGCTACACCTTC. Amino acids: CASSAGAYGYTF.

The chain uses TRBV30 and TRBJ2-5, with 8 bases identical to TRBD2. V shed 0 bases and J 10 bases; nucleotides not matched to a gene: 7. Germline CDR1 is GTSNPN and CDR2 is SVGIG (reference sequence). This CDR3 is built from 13 residues. CDR3: CAWSVKRGSDQYF. DNA for the CDR3: TGTGCCTGGAGTGTGAAGCGGGGGAGCGACCAGTACTTC.

This clonotype was detected many times. The genes are TRBV6-6 and TRBJ2-1; perhaps TRBD2 as D (5 bases). The V end lost 5 bases, the J end lost 10 bases, and 9 bases lay between the germline ends. This CDR3 has 11 residues. The V gene's germline CDR1 is MNHNY and CDR2 SVGAGI (reference sequence). The CDR3 DNA sequence: TGTGCCAGCAGTCGGACTGGGGAGCAGTTCTTC. This encodes CASSRTGEQFF.

The V and J genes are TRBV2 and TRBJ2-7; D may be TRBD1 (5 bases). This CDR3 is built from 13 residues. CDR1 and CDR2 from the germline V gene are SNHLY and FYNNEI. Trimming removed 5 bases from V and 3 bases from J, with 11 bases in between. This chain's CDR3 is CASSLDTDYEQYF. CDR3 nucleotide sequence: TGTGCCAGCAGTTTGGACACAGACTACGAGCAGTACTTC. The full variable domain, in which reference TRBV2 and TRBJ2-7 provide the parts outside the CDR3, is EPEVTQTPSHQVTQMGQEVILRCVPISNHLYFYWYRQILGQKVEFLVSFYNNEISEKSEIFDDQFSVERPDGSNFTLKIRSTKLEDSAMYFCASSLDTDYEQYFGPGTRLTVT.

This clonotype has at least ten counts. The J gene is TRBJ2-3, the V gene TRBV6-1; 8 bases match TRBD2. Germline V gene lookup returns CDR1 MNHNS and CDR2 SASEGT. The CDR3 has 17 amino acids. J lost 1 base, V lost 3 bases, and 9 bases had no gene match. The DNA of the CDR3 is TGTGCCAGCAGTGACCCCCGGGGGCGGGGGGGCACAGATACGCAGTATTTT. Translated: CASSDPRGRGGTDTQYF.

This clonotype has a count of ten or more. This chain joins TRBV6-2 or TRBV6-3 and TRBJ1-1; D unresolved. The germline gives CDR1 MNHEY, CDR2 SVGEGT. The V end lost 6 bases, the J end lost 2 bases, and 4 bases lay between the germline ends. The CDR3 sequence is 11 residues long. CDR3 bases: TGTGCCAGCAGATCTAACACTGAAGCTTTCTTT. Translation gives CASRSNTEAFF.

This clonotype was recorded at least ten times. The chain couples TRBV5-6 to TRBJ1-6; weak D call: TRBD1 (6 bases). This CDR3 is built from 16 residues. Per germline, CDR1 SGHDT and CDR2 YYEEEE. V lost 4 bases to trimming and J lost 3 bases, with 14 bases between them. The CDR3, as DNA: TGTGCCAGCAGCGGAACACAGGGTTTCTATAATTCACCCCTCCACTTT. It is translated as CASSGTQGFYNSPLHF.

This clonotype occurred many times. The V and J genes are TRBV28 and TRBJ2-3, with D tentatively TRBD1 or TRBD2 (5 bases each). The CDR3 is made up of 11 amino acids. V lost 4 bases and J lost 9, with 8 bases in between. CDR1 is MDHEN and CDR2 is SYDVKM in the germline V gene. The chain's CDR3 is CASSSGLTQYF. CDR3 DNA: TGTGCCAGCAGTTCGGGGCTAACGCAGTATTTT.

This clonotype was found a few times. V gene TRBV10-1 combines with J gene TRBJ2-7; 7 bases match TRBD2. The CDR3 is 14 amino acids. Trimming cost V 0 bases and J 5 bases; bases outside gene matches: 4. Germline CDR1 and CDR2: WNHNN and SYGVQD (reference sequence). CDR3 protein: CASSESGLVHEQYF. The CDR3 DNA sequence: TGCGCCAGCAGTGAGTCCGGACTAGTCCACGAGCAGTACTTC.

This sequence joins TRBV6-6 and TRBJ1-1, with a tentative D call TRBD1 (5 bases). Germline lookup yields CDR1 MNHNY and CDR2 SVGAGI (reference sequence). The CDR3 runs to 16 residues. V shed 0 bases and J shed 1 base, with 12 bases lying between them. The CDR3 loop is CASSYSTGGGNTEAFF. CDR3 sequence (DNA): TGTGCCAGCAGTTACTCGACGGGCGGGGGGAACACTGAAGCTTTCTTT.

This chain connects TRBV20-1 to TRBJ1-4; the D is unclear. Germline V gene sequence: CDR1 DFQATT, CDR2 SNEGSKA (reference sequence). CDR3 length: 11 residues. The germline V and J ends were trimmed by 0 bases and 6 bases, with 2 bases remaining between them. The CDR3 DNA reads as TGCAGTGCTAGAGACGATGAAAAACTGTTTTTT. It specifies CSARDDEKLFF.

This clonotype is medium-sized by share. The V call is TRBV11-2, the J call TRBJ2-1; perhaps D is TRBD1 or TRBD2 (5 bases each). The germline V gene encodes CDR1 SGHAT and CDR2 FQNNGV. The CDR3 length is 16 residues. Trimming pared 5 bases from V and 1 base from J, leaving 15 bases between. CDR3 sequence (DNA): TGTGCCAGCAGCCCCCCGGTGGGGGAGTCCTACAATGAGCAGTTCTTC. It specifies CASSPPVGESYNEQFF. Filled out from reference TRBV11-2 and TRBJ2-1, the complete variable domain reads EAGVAQSPRYKIIEKRQSVAFWCNPISGHATLYWYQQILGQGPKLLIQFQNNGVVDDSQLPKDRFSAERLKGVDSTLKIQPAKLEDSAVYLCASSPPVGESYNEQFFGPGTRLTVL.

This clonotype showed up many times. The chain is built from TRBV29-1 and TRBJ2-2; D unclear. The CDR3 runs to 11 residues. Trimming shortened V by 3 bases and J by 4 bases, and 3 bases separated the two germline ends. Germline V gene lookup returns CDR1 SQVTM and CDR2 ANQGSEA. The CDR3 sequence is CSVEGTGELFF. In DNA, the CDR3 is TGCAGCGTTGAGGGCACCGGGGAGCTGTTTTTT.

This clonotype was counted many times. The chain has TRBV28 and TRBJ1-5; D might be TRBD1 (5 bases). The CDR3 is made up of 12 amino acids. Trimming shortened V by 7 bases and J by 11 bases, and 15 bases separated the two germline ends. CDR1 and CDR2 from the germline V gene are MDHEN and SYDVKM. The CDR3 sequence is CASKEEGRTQHF. The CDR3 nucleotides are TGTGCCAGCAAGGAAGAGGGGAGGACCCAGCATTTT.

This clonotype was seen ten or more times. The CDR3 bases are TGCAGCGTTCGATCCACCACAGATACGCAGTATTTT. It specifies CSVRSTTDTQYF. V gene TRBV29-1 combines with J gene TRBJ2-3; D is ambiguous. Germline-derived CDR1 and CDR2 are SQVTM and ANQGSEA. This CDR3 comprises 12 residues. The V and J ends lost 5 bases and 2 bases respectively, with 8 bases between them.

This clonotype has a count of ten or more. The genes are TRBV29-1 and TRBJ1-5, with no clear D. Germline V gene data show CDR1 as SQVTM and CDR2 as ANQGSEA. The CDR3 loop spans 10 amino acids. The V gene lost 4 bases and the J gene lost 6 bases, with 4 bases spanning the gap. DNA of the CDR3: TGCAGCGTTGGCCCTCAGCCCCAGCATTTT. It translates to CSVGPQPQHF. Filled out from reference TRBV29-1 and TRBJ1-5, the complete variable domain reads SAVISQKPSRDICQRGTSLTIQCQVDSQVTMMFWYRQQPGQSLTLIATANQGSEATYESGFVIDKFPISRPNLTFSTLTVSNMSPEDSSIYLCSVGPQPQHFGDGTRLSIL.

This clonotype was seen at least ten times. V is TRBV6-2 or TRBV6-3 and J is TRBJ1-5; D is uncertain. This CDR3 contains 13 residues. Trimming left V 2 bases short and J 4 bases short, with 6 bases between. Germline V gene sequence: CDR1 MNHEY, CDR2 SVGEGT. DNA of the CDR3: TGTGCCAGCAGTTACGCCGAAAATCAGCCCCAGCATTTT. Protein sequence: CASSYAENQPQHF.

This clonotype was counted between two and nine times. The chain employs TRBV11-2 and TRBJ1-6; the D is unclear. The CDR3 extends over 15 amino acids. The germline V gene has CDR1 SGHAT and CDR2 FQNNGV. Deletions cut 1 base from V and 5 bases from J, with 9 bases between. The CDR3 sequence: CASSLGVTNNSPLHF. In DNA form, the CDR3 reads TGTGCCAGCAGCTTAGGGGTGACAAATAATTCACCCCTCCACTTT.